Each of the 2 T cell receptor beta chains below was sequenced from the same sample in a study of blood T cell repertoires in COVID-19. Here immunoSEQ multiplex PCR was the method, and the copy in TCRdb shows in-frame clones only, minus some. The sample includes 150,000 or so clones, less than 90% seen only once; the top ten take roughly 7%. Sequenced: PBMCs or T cells enriched from blood (not recorded which). These receptors were collected from a woman aged 45-65 years who had recovered from COVID-19.

The rearrangement joins TRBV28 to TRBJ1-4; tentative D call: TRBD1 (6 bases). CDR1 and CDR2 from the germline V gene are MDHEN and SYDVKM. The CDR3 consists of 13 residues. The V end lost 10 bases, the J end lost 0 bases, and 9 bases lay between the germline ends. The CDR3 is CATWTATNEKLFF. The CDR3 nucleotides read TGTGCCACCTGGACAGCAACTAATGAAAAACTGTTTTTT.

V usage is TRBV7-8 and J usage is TRBJ1-6; TRBD1 is a possible D gene (6 bases). Between the trimmed V and J ends, which lost 1 base and 0 bases, there was a span of 13 bases. Per germline, CDR1 SGHVS and CDR2 FQNEAQ. The CDR3 loop spans 18 amino acids. The CDR3: CASSLEGAGVSYNSPLHF. The CDR3 DNA follows: TGTGCCAGCAGCTTAGAAGGGGCAGGGGTCTCCTATAATTCACCCCTCCACTTT.